A single sample is the source of the 22 T cell receptor beta chains below, sequenced in a study of neurological immune-mediated disorders. TCRdb re-analysed the 5' RACE reads in MiXCR, keeping a single row per CDR3 protein. The data show some 60,000 distinct CDR3 sequences, approximately 3.5% seen once. Source material: PBMCs. The source of these receptors is a woman aged 30 to 39 with multiple sclerosis.

This clonotype has ten or more counts. The chain carries TRBV29-1 and TRBJ1-1; a possible D gene is TRBD1 (6 bases). Germline V gene data show CDR1 as SQVTM and CDR2 as ANQGSEA. V was clipped by 6 bases and J by 0 bases, with 11 bases between them. This CDR3 comprises 13 residues. CDR3 in amino acids: CSVRGSMNTEAFF. The DNA for the CDR3 is TGCAGCGTCAGGGGCAGTATGAACACTGAAGCTTTCTTT.

This clonotype has at least ten counts. The CDR3 coding sequence is TGCGCCAGCTGCCTGTCGGGTGCCGATACGCAGTATTTT. Translating it yields CASCLSGADTQYF. The chain employs TRBV5-1 and TRBJ2-3; D unresolved. V was clipped by 7 bases and J by 6 bases, with 15 bases between them. Per germline, CDR1 SGHRS and CDR2 YFSETQ. This CDR3 contains 13 residues.

This clonotype has at least ten counts. The V and J genes are TRBV7-8 and TRBJ2-1; D gene unclear. CDR3 length: 13 residues. V lost 4 bases to trimming and J lost 8 bases, with 12 bases between them. The germline gives CDR1 SGHVS, CDR2 FQNEAQ. As DNA, the CDR3 is TGTGCCAGCAGCTCCGCTAGGTGGGATGAGCAGTTCTTC. Its translation: CASSSARWDEQFF. The complete variable domain, with remaining parts taken from reference TRBV7-8 and TRBJ2-1, reads GAGVSQSPRYKVAKRGQDVALRCDPISGHVSLFWYQQALGQGPEFLTYFQNEAQLDKSGLPSDRFFAERPEGSVSTLKIQRTQQEDSAVYLCASSSARWDEQFFGPGTRLTVL.

This clonotype was seen many times. The rearrangement links TRBV20-1 to TRBJ2-3, with TRBD2 matching over 11 bases. Germline V gene lookup returns CDR1 DFQATT and CDR2 SNEGSKA (reference sequence). J gave up 6 bases and V 4 bases, and 9 bases lay outside the gene matches. The CDR3 spans 15 residues. The CDR3 region is CSATVAGGPLDTQYF. DNA for the CDR3: TGCAGTGCTACCGTAGCGGGAGGGCCCTTGGATACGCAGTATTTT.

This clonotype was counted ten times or more. The chain uses TRBV7-2 and TRBJ2-3; D is unresolved. Germline-derived CDR1 and CDR2 are SGHTA and FQGNSA. This CDR3 spans 14 amino acids. With 4 bases removed from V and 2 bases from J, the gap between germline ends came to 10 bases. CDR3 sequence (DNA): TGTGCCAGCAGCTCCCCGCTGAACACAGATACGCAGTATTTT. Translation: CASSSPLNTDTQYF.

This clonotype was counted at least ten times. This chain links TRBV20-1 with TRBJ2-4; D may be TRBD1 (6 bases). Germline V gene data show CDR1 as DFQATT and CDR2 as SNEGSKA (reference sequence). V was cut by 3 bases and J by 1 base, with 16 bases left in between. CDR3 length: 16 residues. The CDR3 loop reads CSASPGAQGAKNIQYF. In DNA form, the CDR3 reads TGCAGTGCTAGCCCCGGGGCCCAGGGGGCCAAAAACATTCAGTACTTC.

This clonotype occurred many times. The chain combines TRBV10-3 with TRBJ2-7; D is perhaps TRBD1 (6 bases). The CDR3 is 13 amino acids. V dropped 7 bases and J dropped 7 bases, with 17 bases sitting between them. CDR1 and CDR2 (germline): ENHRY, SYGVKD. The CDR3 sequence is CAITTVPQGEQYF. CDR3 coding DNA: TGTGCCATCACGACAGTCCCGCAGGGGGAGCAGTACTTC.

The genes are TRBV18 and TRBJ2-5; tentatively, D is TRBD2 (6 bases). The germline gives CDR1 KGHSH, CDR2 LQKENI. Deletions cut 2 bases from V and 7 bases from J, with 14 bases between. This CDR3 region has 14 residues. CDR3 residues: CASSPEGPRGTQYF. The CDR3 nucleotides are TGTGCCAGCTCACCAGAAGGCCCGCGGGGGACCCAGTACTTC.

This clonotype was recorded at least ten times. The rearrangement uses TRBV7-9 and TRBJ2-7, with D possibly matching TRBD1 (6 bases). The germline V gene encodes CDR1 SEHNR and CDR2 FQNEAQ (reference sequence). The V and J ends lost 4 bases and 9 bases respectively, with 19 bases between them. This CDR3 is built from 14 residues. DNA for the CDR3: TGTGCCAGCAGCTCACCCCGGGACACACTAGGGCAGTACTTC. This gives the protein CASSSPRDTLGQYF. Full variable domain (outside the CDR3, taken from reference TRBV7-9 and TRBJ2-7): DTGVSQNPRHKITKRGQNVTFRCDPISEHNRLYWYRQTLGQGPEFLTYFQNEAQLEKSRLLSDRFSAERPKGSFSTLEIQRTEQGDSAMYLCASSSPRDTLGQYFGPGTRLTVT.

This clonotype was seen many times. V gene TRBV15 combines with J gene TRBJ1-4; D perhaps matches TRBD1 (5 bases). The germline CDR1 and CDR2 sequences are LNHNV and YYDKDF (reference sequence). The germline V and J ends were trimmed by 1 base and 17 bases, with 17 bases remaining between them. The CDR3 is 13 amino acids. The CDR3 bases are TGTGCCACCAGCAGAGTTTCCCCGGGGGACGTATTTTTT. It encodes CATSRVSPGDVFF.

This clonotype was counted at least ten times. The rearrangement joins TRBV5-1 to TRBJ2-1; D remains ambiguous. CDR1 is SGHRS, CDR2 YFSETQ, per germline. Trimming removed 2 bases from V and 12 bases from J, with 18 bases in between. This CDR3 has 14 amino acids. In DNA form, the CDR3 reads TGCGCCAGCAGCTTTGACGAGGCTACACCAAGGCAGTTCTTC. Protein: CASSFDEATPRQFF.

The table lists this clonotype with many counts. The genes are TRBV7-9 and TRBJ2-7; 7 nucleotides match TRBD1. The CDR3 is 12 amino acids. Per germline, CDR1 SEHNR and CDR2 FQNEAQ (reference sequence). With 1 base clipped from V and 6 bases from J, the junction kept 0 bases outside the gene matches. Written as DNA, the CDR3 is TGTGCCAGCAGCTTAGACAGGGGCGAGCAGTACTTC. Translated, it gives CASSLDRGEQYF.

The table lists this clonotype with many counts. V and J are TRBV3-1 and TRBJ2-1, with 9 bases lining up with TRBD2. The J segment lost 0 bases and the V segment lost 4 bases, leaving 4 bases of the junction unmatched. CDR3 length equals 16 residues. Germline V gives CDR1 LGHDT, CDR2 YNNKEL (reference sequence). This CDR3 is CASSRLGLASYNEQFF. CDR3 coding DNA: TGTGCCAGCAGCCGATTGGGACTAGCCTCCTACAATGAGCAGTTCTTC.

This clonotype was seen ten or more times. The junction differs from germline at one of its ends, possibly a read error. The chain has TRBV20-1 and TRBJ1-6; D possibly corresponds to TRBD1 (6 bases). The CDR3 runs to 15 residues. Germline assignment: CDR1 DFQATT and CDR2 SNEGSKA (reference sequence). CDR3 amino acids: CSAAPPGDLNSPLNF. In nucleotides, the CDR3 is TGCAGTGCTGCCCCCCCAGGGGACCTCAATTCACCCCTCAACTTT.

This clonotype was picked up many times. The genes are TRBV20-1 and TRBJ2-1, with no clear D. The CDR3 totals 13 residues. The germline V gene encodes CDR1 DFQATT and CDR2 SNEGSKA (reference sequence). The germline V and J ends were trimmed by 3 bases and 9 bases, with 15 bases remaining between them. CDR3 residues: CSASHYGGPEQFF. CDR3 in DNA: TGCAGTGCTAGCCATTATGGCGGCCCTGAGCAGTTCTTC.

This clonotype was detected a few times. Just one base apart from a much larger clone, this may be a read error. The gene calls are TRBV20-1 and TRBJ2-2; 7 nucleotides align to TRBD2. The germline V gene has CDR1 DFQATT and CDR2 SNEGSKA (reference sequence). The trim removed 2 bases at V and 2 bases at J, leaving 8 bases unmatched. CDR3 length: 16 residues. This CDR3 reads CSARNGAGTNTGELFF. The CDR3 nucleotides read TGCAGTGCTAGAAACGGAGCGGGAACAAACACCGGGGAGCTGTTTTTT.

This clonotype was counted ten times or more. The chain uses TRBV5-1 and TRBJ2-3; D is perhaps TRBD1 (5 bases). The length of the CDR3 is 16 residues. In germline, CDR1 is SGHRS, CDR2 YFSETQ. V shed 1 base and J shed 1 base, with 13 bases lying between them. CDR3 sequence: CASSLFPQGGTDTQYF. The CDR3 nucleotides are TGCGCCAGCAGCTTGTTCCCCCAAGGGGGCACAGATACGCAGTATTTT.

This clonotype has a count of ten or more. The chain combines TRBV12-3 or TRBV12-4 with TRBJ1-2; D is perhaps TRBD1 (5 bases). Trimming removed 2 bases at V and 8 bases at J, with 15 bases between. The CDR3 is 14 residues long. The DNA for the CDR3 is TGTGCCAGCAGTTTAAGGGCAGGGCCAGGGGGCTACACCTTC. As protein: CASSLRAGPGGYTF.

Ten or more counts support this clonotype. This sequence may be a read error, since a much larger clone differs from it by one base. The chain joins TRBV3-1 to TRBJ1-1, with D unclear. Trimming cost V 0 bases and J 4 bases, with 12 bases left between them. The CDR3 extends over 15 amino acids. Germline V gene lookup returns CDR1 LGHDT and CDR2 YNNKEL (reference sequence). For the CDR3, the DNA is TGTGCCAGCAGCCAAGACTGGGAATTCGGCACTGAAGCTTTCTTT. As protein: CASSQDWEFGTEAFF. The full variable domain, completed using reference TRBV3-1 and TRBJ1-1, is DTAVSQTPKYLVTQMGNDKSIKCEQNLGHDTMYWYKQDSKKFLKIMFSYNNKELIINETVPNRFSPKSPDKAHLNLHINSLELGDSAVYFCASSQDWEFGTEAFFGQGTRLTVV.

This clonotype came up many times. The J gene is TRBJ2-7, the V gene TRBV5-1; 9 bases are shared with TRBD1. Germline V gene sequence: CDR1 SGHRS, CDR2 YFSETQ. This CDR3 has 15 amino acids. The V segment lost 0 bases and the J segment 3 bases; nucleotides outside the gene matches: 4. This CDR3 is CASSLAGTGIYEQYF. The CDR3 nucleotides read TGCGCCAGCAGCTTGGCCGGGACAGGGATCTACGAGCAGTACTTC.

Many counts were recorded for this clonotype. The genes are TRBV7-9 and TRBJ2-3; TRBD2 agrees at 11 bases. The germline gives CDR1 SEHNR, CDR2 FQNEAQ (reference sequence). This CDR3 contains 18 residues. With V trimmed by 5 bases and J by 6 bases, 16 bases remained unmatched. The CDR3 region is CASSNNRALAGGPDTQYF. The CDR3, as DNA: TGTGCCAGCAGCAATAACCGTGCCCTAGCGGGGGGCCCCGATACGCAGTATTTT.

This clonotype was seen many times. The chain couples TRBV7-6 to TRBJ1-1, with D unresolved. The ends were cut back, 1 base at V and 1 base at J, with 4 bases in the middle. Germline CDR1 reads SGHVS; CDR2 reads FNYEAQ. The CDR3 is made up of 13 amino acids. As DNA, the CDR3 is TGTGCCAGCAGCTTAGGGGAGAACACTGAAGCTTTCTTT. It codes for CASSLGENTEAFF.